Below are 29 T cell receptor beta chains sequenced from a single sample in a study of blood T cell repertoires in COVID-19. Measured with immunoSEQ multiplex PCR; TCRdb has only the in-frame clones, and not every one. Here the sample spans fewer than 500,000 clones, 70% to 90% being singletons. The sample comprised PBMCs or T cells enriched from blood (not recorded which). These TCRs come from a woman aged 18-29 years with acute COVID-19.

The table lists this clone with a few counts. The chain is built from TRBV28 and TRBJ2-7; 8 bases fit TRBD2. The trim removed 6 bases at V and 0 bases at J, leaving 1 base unmatched. Germline V gene sequence: CDR1 MDHEN, CDR2 SYDVKM. The CDR3 covers 13 residues. The CDR3 sequence: CASRTSGSYEQYF. The CDR3 DNA is TGTGCCAGCAGAACTAGCGGCTCCTACGAGCAGTACTTC.

This clone was found once. V usage is TRBV4-1 and J usage is TRBJ2-7, with TRBD1 matching over 7 bases. In germline, CDR1 is MGHRA, CDR2 YSYEKL. V lost 1 base and J lost 4; bases outside the gene matches: 10. The length of the CDR3 is 16 residues. DNA for the CDR3: TGCGCCAGCAGCCAAGCTTTCTCAGGGGGTTTATACGAGCAGTACTTC. This translates into CASSQAFSGGLYEQYF.

This clone was detected only once. The chain employs TRBV7-2 and TRBJ2-7; TRBD2 aligns across 7 bases. With V trimmed by 0 bases and J by 2 bases, 4 bases remained unmatched. The CDR3 runs to 15 residues. Looked up from germline, CDR1 is SGHTA and CDR2 is FQGNSA. The CDR3 bases are TGTGCCAGCAGCTTAGCGGGAGGGCCCGCCTACGAGCAGTACTTC. Amino acids: CASSLAGGPAYEQYF.

For the CDR3, the DNA is TGTGCCAGCAGGAAGTACAGACAGGGAGAGCCCCAGCATTTT. Protein: CASRKYRQGEPQHF. The genes are TRBV27 and TRBJ1-5; TRBD1 aligns across 7 bases. With V trimmed by 6 bases and J by 8 bases, 10 bases remained unmatched. CDR1 is MNHEY and CDR2 is SMNVEV in the germline V gene (reference sequence). The CDR3 runs 14 residues.

V usage is TRBV5-3 and J usage is TRBJ1-5, with a tentative D call TRBD1 (6 bases). TRBV5-3 is an ORF, and what it does is uncertain. This CDR3 contains 14 residues. Trimming pared 4 bases from V and 6 bases from J, leaving 14 bases between. CDR3 residues: CARSRAGEGQPQHF. CDR3 DNA: TGTGCCAGAAGCCGGGCAGGGGAGGGTCAGCCCCAGCATTTT.

The V gene is TRBV18, the J gene TRBJ1-3; D is undetermined. Trimming stripped 3 bases from V and 1 base from J, with 4 bases between. CDR3 size: 13 residues. CDR1 is KGHSH and CDR2 is LQKENI in the germline V gene. Here the CDR3 reads CASSPKSGNTIYF. DNA for the CDR3: TGTGCCAGCTCACCCAAATCTGGAAACACCATATATTTT.

The chain couples TRBV4-3 to TRBJ2-1; 9 bases match TRBD2. The length of the CDR3 is 13 residues. The junction had 4 bases not matched to a gene; V was cut back by 0 bases and J by 13 bases. Germline V CDR1 and CDR2: LGHNA, YSLEER. For the CDR3, the DNA is TGCGCCAGCAGCCAAGATCAAGGGACTAGCCAGTTCTTC. Encoded protein: CASSQDQGTSQFF.

The chain couples TRBV6-5 to TRBJ1-2; D unresolved. The CDR3 consists of 14 residues. The germline V gene encodes CDR1 MNHEY and CDR2 SVGAGI. V lost 6 bases to trimming and J lost 8 bases, with 19 bases between them. The CDR3 coding sequence is TGTGCCAGCAGCCTGACGGAGACGTTAGTAGGCTACACCTTC. Amino acid sequence: CASSLTETLVGYTF.

The chain couples TRBV2 to TRBJ2-5; a possible D gene is TRBD1 (7 bases). Germline CDR1 and CDR2: SNHLY and FYNNEI. With 8 bases removed from V and 5 bases from J, the gap between germline ends came to 15 bases. This CDR3 has 13 residues. CDR3 DNA sequence: TGTGCCAGCGGAACCAGGGGGAGGGAGACCCAGTACTTC. It encodes CASGTRGRETQYF.

This chain uses TRBV27 with TRBJ2-7; 11 bases map to TRBD2. This CDR3 spans 14 amino acids. With V trimmed by 6 bases and J by 4 bases, 5 bases remained unmatched. Germline lookup yields CDR1 MNHEY and CDR2 SMNVEV (reference sequence). In nucleotides, the CDR3 is TGTGCCAGCAGCTCGCTAGCGGGAGGTTACGAGCAGTACTTC. Encoded protein: CASSSLAGGYEQYF.

This chain uses TRBV30 with TRBJ1-1, with 8 bases identical to TRBD1. This CDR3 contains 13 residues. CDR1 is GTSNPN and CDR2 is SVGIG in the germline V gene (reference sequence). DNA of the CDR3: TGTGCTAGTCAACAGGGGGTGAACACTGAAGCTTTCTTT. It is translated as CASQQGVNTEAFF.

The chain uses TRBV28 and TRBJ1-4, with TRBD1 matching 8 bases. The J segment lost 5 bases and the V segment lost 5 bases, leaving 19 bases of the junction unmatched. The CDR3 has 19 residues. From germline, CDR1 is MDHEN and CDR2 SYDVKM. The CDR3 bases are TGTGCCAGCAGTGTAATACAGCCCAGGGACAGGCGGAACAATGAAAAACTGTTTTTT. It translates to CASSVIQPRDRRNNEKLFF.

The chain has TRBV4-3 and TRBJ2-1, with no clear D. V was pared by 4 bases and J by 5 bases, with 15 bases between. CDR1 is LGHNA, CDR2 YSLEER, per germline. There are 15 residues in the CDR3. CDR3 in DNA: TGCGCCAGCAGCCTCGGCATTTTTCGGGACAATGAGCAGTTCTTC. Encoded protein: CASSLGIFRDNEQFF.

The V and J genes are TRBV9 and TRBJ2-7; 8 bases map to TRBD2. The CDR3 length is 15 residues. J gave up 1 base and V 0 bases, and 3 bases lay outside the gene matches. Germline V gives CDR1 SGDLS, CDR2 YYNGEE. For the CDR3, the DNA is TGTGCCAGCAGCGTAGCCGGGGGGGGTTCCTACGAGCAGTACTTC. Translated, it gives CASSVAGGGSYEQYF.

The V call is TRBV1, the J call TRBJ2-1; the table's D call TRBD2 went unverified against the DNA. TRBV1 is given as a pseudogene. CDR3 length: 16 residues. The CDR3 sequence is CTSSFSGGRSYNEQFF. The CDR3 bases are TGCACCAGCAGCTTCTCCGGGGGACGCAGCTACAATGAGCAGTTCTTC.

The chain employs TRBV5-5 and TRBJ1-2; tentative D call: TRBD1 (6 bases). Germline values: CDR1 SGHKS, CDR2 YYEKEE (reference sequence). The length of the CDR3 is 15 residues. Trimming stripped 4 bases from V and 7 bases from J, with 20 bases between. In DNA, the CDR3 is TGTGCCAGCAGCCTAGAACCCACAGGGTTCAGTGGCTACACCTTC. This translates into CASSLEPTGFSGYTF.

The chain has TRBV18 and TRBJ1-2, with D maybe TRBD1 (5 bases). This CDR3 is built from 15 residues. Trimming removed 6 bases at V and 2 bases at J, with 16 bases between. Per germline, CDR1 KGHSH and CDR2 LQKENI. In DNA form, the CDR3 reads TGTGCCAGCTCCCAGGGTACCGGACTAAACTATGGCTACACCTTC. This sequence encodes CASSQGTGLNYGYTF.

This clone was observed once. The rearrangement links TRBV23-1 to TRBJ1-3; D may be TRBD1 (5 bases). TRBV23-1 is noted as an ORF with a role that remains uncertain. Between the trimmed V and J ends, which lost 4 bases and 3 bases, there was a span of 13 bases. This CDR3 comprises 15 residues. The CDR3 reads CASSLIQGCGNTIYF. CDR3 in DNA: TGCGCCAGCAGTCTCATCCAGGGTTGTGGAAACACCATATATTTT.

This clone was seen only once. The chain joins TRBV29-1 to TRBJ1-2; 7 positions agree with TRBD1. J was trimmed by 5 bases and V by 2 bases; bases with no gene match: 5. The CDR3 runs 13 residues. From germline, CDR1 is SQVTM and CDR2 ANQGSEA. CDR3 loop: CSVESGTVYGYTF. The CDR3 bases are TGCAGCGTTGAATCCGGGACAGTTTATGGCTACACCTTC. The full variable domain, with the rest looked up from reference TRBV29-1 and TRBJ1-2, is SAVISQKPSRDICQRGTSLTIQCQVDSQVTMMFWYRQQPGQSLTLIATANQGSEATYESGFVIDKFPISRPNLTFSTLTVSNMSPEDSSIYLCSVESGTVYGYTFGSGTRLTVV.

This chain uses TRBV7-9 with TRBJ1-4, with a possible D match to TRBD1 (6 bases). Germline CDR1 is SEHNR and CDR2 is FQNEAQ (reference sequence). This CDR3 spans 16 amino acids. The V and J ends lost 4 bases and 3 bases respectively, with 15 bases between them. The CDR3 region is CASSSNRDTPNEKLFF. CDR3 bases: TGTGCCAGCAGCTCAAACCGGGACACCCCTAATGAAAAACTGTTTTTT.

This chain connects TRBV7-9 to TRBJ1-2; 8 bases map to TRBD1. V lost 11 bases, J lost 0 bases, and 5 bases stayed unmatched. The CDR3 has 13 amino acids. CDR1 is SEHNR and CDR2 is FQNEAQ in the germline V gene (reference sequence). CDR3 residues: CAGGQGSNYGYTF. The CDR3 DNA reads TGTGCCGGAGGACAGGGCTCTAACTATGGCTACACCTTC. The full variable domain, in which reference TRBV7-9 and TRBJ1-2 provide the parts outside the CDR3, is DTGVSQNPRHKITKRGQNVTFRCDPISEHNRLYWYRQTLGQGPEFLTYFQNEAQLEKSRLLSDRFSAERPKGSFSTLEIQRTEQGDSAMYLCAGGQGSNYGYTFGSGTRLTVV.

The rearrangement uses TRBV6-6 and TRBJ2-2; D is possibly TRBD2 (5 bases). V was clipped by 6 bases and J by 2 bases, with 13 bases between them. CDR1 is MNHNY and CDR2 is SVGAGI in the germline V gene (reference sequence). The CDR3 is 15 residues long. The DNA for the CDR3 is TGTGCCAGCAGGTCCGCGGGTGGAAACACCGGGGAGCTGTTTTTT. Protein product: CASRSAGGNTGELFF.

The V and J genes are TRBV9 and TRBJ1-2, with D possibly matching TRBD1 (6 bases). The germline V gene encodes CDR1 SGDLS and CDR2 YYNGEE. CDR3 length: 18 amino acids. V gave up 5 bases and J gave up 2 bases, with 25 bases separating them. DNA for the CDR3: TGTGCCAGCAGTGAGAGTGGACAGACCAACTACCTAAACTATGGCTACACCTTC. Translated: CASSESGQTNYLNYGYTF.

The chain employs TRBV7-2 and TRBJ2-5; maybe TRBD1 (6 bases). V lost 5 bases, J lost 0 bases, and 10 bases lay in between. Per germline, CDR1 SGHTA and CDR2 FQGNSA. CDR3 length: 14 amino acids. This CDR3 reads CASSPRDNQETQYF. The CDR3 nucleotides read TGTGCCAGCAGCCCCCGGGACAACCAAGAGACCCAGTACTTC.

This chain joins TRBV7-2 and TRBJ2-7, with D uncertain. Trimming took off 3 bases at V and 3 bases at J, with 6 bases between the two ends. The CDR3 runs 12 residues. The germline V gene has CDR1 SGHTA and CDR2 FQGNSA. CDR3 nucleotides: TGTGCCAGCAGCTTCGCCGGCTACGAGCAGTACTTC. Residues: CASSFAGYEQYF.

This clone was found once. The J gene is TRBJ2-1, the V gene TRBV6-5; 8 bases are shared with TRBD2. V gave up 3 bases and J gave up 6 bases; unmatched junction bases: 7. From germline, CDR1 is MNHEY and CDR2 SVGAGI. This CDR3 has 15 amino acids. This CDR3 reads CASSYPGTRLNEQFF. Written as DNA, the CDR3 is TGTGCCAGCAGTTATCCCGGGACTAGACTCAATGAGCAGTTCTTC.

The chain couples TRBV2 to TRBJ1-2; D might be TRBD1 (5 bases). This CDR3 has 13 amino acids. V gave up 2 bases and J gave up 4 bases, with 8 bases separating them. The germline CDR1 and CDR2 sequences are SNHLY and FYNNEI. CDR3 in DNA: TGTGCCAGCAGTGAACAGGGTATCTATGGCTACACCTTC. It specifies CASSEQGIYGYTF. Filled out from reference TRBV2 and TRBJ1-2, the complete variable domain reads EPEVTQTPSHQVTQMGQEVILRCVPISNHLYFYWYRQILGQKVEFLVSFYNNEISEKSEIFDDQFSVERPDGSNFTLKIRSTKLEDSAMYFCASSEQGIYGYTFGSGTRLTVV.

The chain employs TRBV5-4 and TRBJ1-2, with D unresolved. This CDR3 region has 14 residues. The germline V and J ends were trimmed by 0 bases and 2 bases, with 8 bases remaining between them. The germline CDR1 and CDR2 sequences are SGHNT and YYREEE (reference sequence). CDR3 residues: CASSLGVKNYGYTF. The CDR3 DNA reads as TGTGCCAGCAGCTTGGGAGTTAAAAACTATGGCTACACCTTC.

The rearrangement links TRBV29-1 to TRBJ2-7; the D gene is possibly TRBD1 (6 bases). The germline CDR1 and CDR2 sequences are SQVTM and ANQGSEA. CDR3 length: 12 residues. Trimming stripped 6 bases from V and 3 bases from J, with 12 bases between. In DNA, the CDR3 is TGCAGCGTGAGTCAGGGGATCTACGAGCAGTACTTC. Translating it yields CSVSQGIYEQYF.